The T cell receptor (beta chain) described here comes from a study of blood T cell repertoires in COVID-19. Whole-study context: Sites in the United States, Italy and Spain provided acute and convalescent COVID-19 samples. From T cells, B-cell-depleted T cells, or PBMCs came the material, which was cDNA or gDNA.

The assay was immunoSEQ multiplex PCR, and TCRdb's table has in-frame clones only and misses some. Here the sample spans 88,000 or so clones, 75% to 90% being singletons. Sequencing was carried out using peripheral blood. The sequence came from a man aged 55 to 70 with acute or convalescent COVID-19.

CDR3 bases: TGTGCCAGCAGCTCTAGCGACTACGAGCAGTACTTC. Protein sequence: CASSSSDYEQYF. The rearrangement uses TRBV11-2 and TRBJ2-7, with D possibly matching TRBD2 (6 bases). This CDR3 is built from 12 residues. The germline V gene has CDR1 SGHAT and CDR2 FQNNGV. Deletions cut 4 bases from V and 3 bases from J, with 7 bases between.